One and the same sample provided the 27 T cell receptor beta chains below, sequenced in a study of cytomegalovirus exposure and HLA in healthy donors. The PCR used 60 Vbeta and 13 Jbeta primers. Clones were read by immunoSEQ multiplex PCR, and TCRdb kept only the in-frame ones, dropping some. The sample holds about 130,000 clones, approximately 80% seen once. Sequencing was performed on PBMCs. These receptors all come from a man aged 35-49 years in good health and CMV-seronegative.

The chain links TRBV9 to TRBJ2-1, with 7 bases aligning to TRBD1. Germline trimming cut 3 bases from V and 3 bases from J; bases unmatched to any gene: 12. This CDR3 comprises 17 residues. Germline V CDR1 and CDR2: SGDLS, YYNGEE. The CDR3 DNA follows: TGTGCCAGCAGCGCTGACCCCCCGAGACAGGGCTACAATGAGCAGTTCTTC. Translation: CASSADPPRQGYNEQFF. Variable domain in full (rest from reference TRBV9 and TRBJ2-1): DSGVTQTPKHLITATGQRVTLRCSPRSGDLSVYWYQQSLDQGLQFLIQYYNGEERAKGNILERFSAQQFPDLHSELNLSSLELGDSALYFCASSADPPRQGYNEQFFGPGTRLTVL.

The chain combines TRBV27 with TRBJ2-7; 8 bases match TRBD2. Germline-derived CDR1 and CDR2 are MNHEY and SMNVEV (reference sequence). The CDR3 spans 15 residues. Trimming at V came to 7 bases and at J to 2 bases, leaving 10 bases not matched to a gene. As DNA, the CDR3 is TGTGCCAGCACTCCTAGCCGGGAGGGACCCTACGAGCAGTACTTC. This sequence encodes CASTPSREGPYEQYF.

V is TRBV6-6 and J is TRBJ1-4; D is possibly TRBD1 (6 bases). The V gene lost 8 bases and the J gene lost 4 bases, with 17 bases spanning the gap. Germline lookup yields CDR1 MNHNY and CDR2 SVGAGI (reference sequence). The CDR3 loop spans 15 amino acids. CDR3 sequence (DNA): TGTGCCAGCTCCCGGGGGGGGCGGGGTAATGAAAAACTGTTTTTT. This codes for CASSRGGRGNEKLFF.

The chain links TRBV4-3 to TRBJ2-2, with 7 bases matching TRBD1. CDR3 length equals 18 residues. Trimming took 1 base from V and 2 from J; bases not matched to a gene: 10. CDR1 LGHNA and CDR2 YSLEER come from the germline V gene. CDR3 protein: CASSQGVKGASNTGELFF. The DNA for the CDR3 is TGCGCCAGCAGCCAAGGTGTTAAGGGGGCCTCTAACACCGGGGAGCTGTTTTTT.

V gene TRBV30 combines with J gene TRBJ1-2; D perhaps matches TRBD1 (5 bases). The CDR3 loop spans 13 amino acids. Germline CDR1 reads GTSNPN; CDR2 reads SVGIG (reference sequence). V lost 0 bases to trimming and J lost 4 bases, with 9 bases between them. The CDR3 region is CAWSVSRAYGYTF. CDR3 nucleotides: TGTGCCTGGAGTGTTTCCAGGGCCTATGGCTACACCTTC.

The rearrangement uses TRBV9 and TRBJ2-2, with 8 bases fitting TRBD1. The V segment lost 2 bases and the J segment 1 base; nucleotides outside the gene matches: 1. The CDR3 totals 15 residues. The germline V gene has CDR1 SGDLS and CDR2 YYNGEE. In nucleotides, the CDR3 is TGTGCCAGCAGCGTTGGGACAGGGAACACCGGGGAGCTGTTTTTT. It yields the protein CASSVGTGNTGELFF.

CDR3 residues: CASSTQRTGGGDKNQPQHF. The CDR3 DNA reads as TGTGCCAGCAGCACACAACGGACAGGGGGTGGGGATAAGAATCAGCCCCAGCATTTT. This chain links TRBV7-8 with TRBJ1-5; 10 positions match TRBD1. V gave up 5 bases and J gave up 4 bases; unmatched junction bases: 17. Germline CDR1 reads SGHVS; CDR2 reads FQNEAQ. This CDR3 has 19 residues.

CDR3 DNA: TGTGCCAGCAGCTTGTTGGTTGCAGGGGGCCGAAAAGGCTACACCTTC. It specifies CASSLLVAGGRKGYTF. The rearrangement joins TRBV5-4 to TRBJ1-2, with 8 bases lining up with TRBD1. Germline assignment: CDR1 SGHNT and CDR2 YYREEE (reference sequence). There are 16 residues in the CDR3. Trimming cost V 1 base and J 8 bases; bases outside gene matches: 13.

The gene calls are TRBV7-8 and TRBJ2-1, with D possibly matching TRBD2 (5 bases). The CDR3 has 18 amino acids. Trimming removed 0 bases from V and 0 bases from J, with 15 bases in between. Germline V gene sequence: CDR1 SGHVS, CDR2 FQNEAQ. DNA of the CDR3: TGTGCCAGCAGCTTAGCCCGTCGGGGATCCTCCTCCTACAATGAGCAGTTCTTC. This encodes CASSLARRGSSSYNEQFF.

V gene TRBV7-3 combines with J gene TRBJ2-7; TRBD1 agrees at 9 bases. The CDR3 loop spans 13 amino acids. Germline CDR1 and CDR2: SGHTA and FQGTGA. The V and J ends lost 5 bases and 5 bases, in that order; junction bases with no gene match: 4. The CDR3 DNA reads TGTGCCAGCAGCCTGGACAGGGGCAACGAGCAGTACTTC. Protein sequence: CASSLDRGNEQYF.

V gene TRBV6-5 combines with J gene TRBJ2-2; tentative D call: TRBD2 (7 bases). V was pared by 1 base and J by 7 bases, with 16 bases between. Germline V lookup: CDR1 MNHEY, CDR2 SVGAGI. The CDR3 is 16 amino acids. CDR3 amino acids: CASSYFGGGASGELFF. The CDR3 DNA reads TGTGCCAGCAGTTACTTCGGTGGGGGGGCAAGCGGGGAGCTGTTTTTT.

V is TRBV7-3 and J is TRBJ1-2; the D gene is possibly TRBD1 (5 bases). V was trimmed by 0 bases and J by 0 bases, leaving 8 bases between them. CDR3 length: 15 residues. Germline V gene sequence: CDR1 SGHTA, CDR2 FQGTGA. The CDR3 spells CASSLTGGANYGYTF. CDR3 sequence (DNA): TGTGCCAGCAGCTTAACGGGGGGAGCTAACTATGGCTACACCTTC.

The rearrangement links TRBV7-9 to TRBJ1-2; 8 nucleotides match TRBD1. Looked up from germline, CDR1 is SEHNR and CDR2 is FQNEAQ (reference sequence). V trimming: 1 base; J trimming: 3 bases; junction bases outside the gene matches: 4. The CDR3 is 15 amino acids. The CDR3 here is CASSLGGQEYYGYTF. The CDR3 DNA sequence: TGTGCCAGCAGCTTAGGGGGACAGGAATACTATGGCTACACCTTC.

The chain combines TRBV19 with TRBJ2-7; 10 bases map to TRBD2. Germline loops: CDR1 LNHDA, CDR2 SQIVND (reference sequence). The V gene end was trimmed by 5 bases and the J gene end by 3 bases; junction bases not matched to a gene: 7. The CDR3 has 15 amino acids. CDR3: CASSPRTSGDYEQYF. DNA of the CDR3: TGTGCCAGTAGTCCCAGGACTAGCGGAGACTACGAGCAGTACTTC.

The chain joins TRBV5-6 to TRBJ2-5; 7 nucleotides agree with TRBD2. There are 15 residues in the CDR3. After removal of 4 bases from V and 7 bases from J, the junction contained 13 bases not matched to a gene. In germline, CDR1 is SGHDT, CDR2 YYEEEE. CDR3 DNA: TGTGCCAGCAGCCATCCCCGGGGGGAAGGAGGGACCCAGTACTTC. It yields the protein CASSHPRGEGGTQYF.

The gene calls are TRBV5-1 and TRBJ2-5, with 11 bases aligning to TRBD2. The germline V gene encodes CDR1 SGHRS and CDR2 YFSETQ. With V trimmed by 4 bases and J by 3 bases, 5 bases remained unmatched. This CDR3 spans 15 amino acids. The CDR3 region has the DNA TGCGCCAGCAGCCACGGGACTAGCGGTAAAGAGACCCAGTACTTC. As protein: CASSHGTSGKETQYF.

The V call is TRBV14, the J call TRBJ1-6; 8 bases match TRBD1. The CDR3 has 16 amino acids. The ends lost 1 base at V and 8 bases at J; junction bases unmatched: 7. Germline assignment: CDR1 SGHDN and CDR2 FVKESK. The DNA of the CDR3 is TGTGCCAGCAGCCAAGGACGTGGACAGGGCTATTCACCCCTCCACTTT. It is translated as CASSQGRGQGYSPLHF.

The DNA of the CDR3 is TGTGCCAGCAGCTTAACGACCCTAGCGGGGGGATACACCGGGGAGCTGTTTTTT. It specifies CASSLTTLAGGYTGELFF. The V and J genes are TRBV7-2 and TRBJ2-2, with 11 positions matching TRBD2. The V and J ends lost 2 bases and 3 bases, in that order; junction bases with no gene match: 8. The length of the CDR3 is 18 residues. CDR1 and CDR2 (germline): SGHTA, FQGNSA.

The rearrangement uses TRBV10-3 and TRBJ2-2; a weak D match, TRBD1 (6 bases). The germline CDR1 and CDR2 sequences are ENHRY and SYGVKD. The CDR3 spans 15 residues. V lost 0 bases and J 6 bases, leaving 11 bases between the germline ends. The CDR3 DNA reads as TGTGCCATCAGTGAGTCGCAGGGGCTACCCGGGGAGCTGTTTTTT. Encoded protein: CAISESQGLPGELFF.

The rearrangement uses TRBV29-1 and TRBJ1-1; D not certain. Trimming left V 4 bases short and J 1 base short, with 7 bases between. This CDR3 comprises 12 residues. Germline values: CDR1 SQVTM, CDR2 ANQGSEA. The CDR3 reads CSVVAENTEAFF. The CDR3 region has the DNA TGCAGCGTTGTGGCAGAGAACACTGAAGCTTTCTTT.

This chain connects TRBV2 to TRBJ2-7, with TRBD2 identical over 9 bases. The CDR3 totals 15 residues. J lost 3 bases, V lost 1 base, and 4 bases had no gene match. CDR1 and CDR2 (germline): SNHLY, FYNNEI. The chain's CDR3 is CASSEGASGNYEQYF. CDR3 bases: TGTGCCAGCAGTGAAGGCGCTAGCGGGAACTACGAGCAGTACTTC. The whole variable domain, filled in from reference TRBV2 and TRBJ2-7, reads EPEVTQTPSHQVTQMGQEVILRCVPISNHLYFYWYRQILGQKVEFLVSFYNNEISEKSEIFDDQFSVERPDGSNFTLKIRSTKLEDSAMYFCASSEGASGNYEQYFGPGTRLTVT.

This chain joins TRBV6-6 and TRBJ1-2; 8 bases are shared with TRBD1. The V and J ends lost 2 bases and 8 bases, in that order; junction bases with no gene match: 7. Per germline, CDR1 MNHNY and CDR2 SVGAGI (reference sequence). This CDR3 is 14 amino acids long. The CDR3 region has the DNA TGTGCCAGCAGTTACGGCCAGGGGGCGGAAGGCTACACCTTC. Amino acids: CASSYGQGAEGYTF.

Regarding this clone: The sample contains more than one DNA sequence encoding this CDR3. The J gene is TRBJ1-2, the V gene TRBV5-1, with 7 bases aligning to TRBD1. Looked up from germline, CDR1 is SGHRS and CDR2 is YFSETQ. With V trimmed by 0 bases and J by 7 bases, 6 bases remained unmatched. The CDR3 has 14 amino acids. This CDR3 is CASSLGQGKGGYTF. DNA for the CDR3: TGCGCCAGCAGCTTGGGACAGGGAAAGGGTGGCTACACCTTC. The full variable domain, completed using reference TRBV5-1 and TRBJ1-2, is KAGVTQTPRYLIKTRGQQVTLSCSPISGHRSVSWYQQTPGQGLQFLFEYFSETQRNKGNFPGRFSGRQFSNSRSEMNVSTLELGDSALYLCASSLGQGKGGYTFGSGTRLTVV.

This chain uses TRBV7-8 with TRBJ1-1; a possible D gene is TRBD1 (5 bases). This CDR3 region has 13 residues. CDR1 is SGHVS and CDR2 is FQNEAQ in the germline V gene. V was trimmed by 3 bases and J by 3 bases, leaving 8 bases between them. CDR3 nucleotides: TGTGCCAGCAGCTTGGTAGGGGACACTGAAGCTTTCTTT. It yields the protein CASSLVGDTEAFF.

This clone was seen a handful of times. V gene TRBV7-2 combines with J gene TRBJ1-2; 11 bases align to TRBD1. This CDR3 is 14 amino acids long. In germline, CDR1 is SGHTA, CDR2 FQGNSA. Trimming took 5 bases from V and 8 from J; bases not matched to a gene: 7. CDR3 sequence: CASSRDRGAGGYTF. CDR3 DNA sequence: TGTGCCAGCAGCCGGGACAGGGGGGCGGGGGGCTACACCTTC.

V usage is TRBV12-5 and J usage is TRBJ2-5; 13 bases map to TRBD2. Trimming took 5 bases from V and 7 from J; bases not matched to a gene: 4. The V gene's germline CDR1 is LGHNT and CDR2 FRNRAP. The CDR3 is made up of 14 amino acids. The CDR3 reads CASGTGLAGWTQYF. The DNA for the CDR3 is TGTGCTAGTGGTACGGGACTAGCGGGGTGGACCCAGTACTTC. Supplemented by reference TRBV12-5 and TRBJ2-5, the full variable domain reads DARVTQTPRHKVTEMGQEVTMRCQPILGHNTVFWYRQTMMQGLELLAYFRNRAPLDDSGMPKDRFSAEMPDATLATLKIQPSEPRDSAVYFCASGTGLAGWTQYFGPGTRLLVL.

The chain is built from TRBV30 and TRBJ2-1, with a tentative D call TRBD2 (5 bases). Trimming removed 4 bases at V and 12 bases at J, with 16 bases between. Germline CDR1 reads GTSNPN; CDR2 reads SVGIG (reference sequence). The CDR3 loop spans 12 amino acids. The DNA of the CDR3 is TGTGCCTGGATCTTTAGCGAGGCTGGGCAGTTCTTC. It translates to CAWIFSEAGQFF.